This record concerns one TCR beta chain sequence. The CDR3 spans 15 residues. Trimming cost V 6 bases and J 2 bases, with 16 bases left between them. CDR1 MNHEY and CDR2 SVGAGI come from the germline V gene. The data originate from a study of control samples from healthy donors and cancer patients. The protocol was immunoSEQ multiplex PCR, while the TCRdb copy is restricted to in-frame clones and leaves out a portion. This table has fewer than 500,000 clones, 75% to 95% appearing once. This chain connects TRBV6-5 to TRBJ1-1, with a possible D match to TRBD1 (5 bases). This receptor was taken from a middle-aged man with head and neck cancer. The source material was PBMCs. The CDR3 spells CASRRVPGLNTEAFF. The CDR3 DNA follows: TGTGCCAGCAGGCGAGTTCCGGGGCTCAACACTGAAGCTTTCTTT.